The entry that follows covers one T cell receptor (beta chain) sequence. This sample was included in a study of T-cell reconstitution after alpha-beta-depleted transplantation in children. Germline CDR1 SGDLS, CDR2 YYNGEE. Trimming at V came to 5 bases and at J to 0 bases, leaving 11 bases not matched to a gene. CDR3 size: 19 residues. Unique molecular identifiers were incorporated during preparation of the TCRbeta library. From the PCR reads, TCRdb called clonotypes with MiXCR, one entry per CDR3 protein. The sample carries roughly 500,000 distinct CDR3 sequences, around 19% recorded once. The rearrangement joins TRBV9 to TRBJ2-1, with 13 bases lining up with TRBD2. Sequenced here: PBMCs from the stem cell graft donor, sampled from the stem cell graft. This receptor was taken from a human donor who donated a stem cell graft to a child with acute lymphoblastic leukemia. The CDR3 region has the DNA TGTGCCAGCAGTGACACTAGCGGGAGGGCCCCTGTCTCCTACAATGAGCAGTTCTTC. It specifies CASSDTSGRAPVSYNEQFF. Variable domain in full (rest from reference TRBV9 and TRBJ2-1): DSGVTQTPKHLITATGQRVTLRCSPRSGDLSVYWYQQSLDQGLQFLIQYYNGEERAKGNILERFSAQQFPDLHSELNLSSLELGDSALYFCASSDTSGRAPVSYNEQFFGPGTRLTVL.